This T cell receptor (beta chain) appears in the sequencing data of a study of blood T cell repertoires in COVID-19. Only in-frame clones appear in the TCRdb table, and some are missing; sequencing was by immunoSEQ multiplex PCR. The data contain about 270,000 clones, around 82% of them singletons. The germline gives CDR1 SGHNT, CDR2 YYREEE (reference sequence). V dropped 4 bases and J dropped 0; count of bases not matched to a gene: 12. CDR3 length: 18 amino acids. The chain recombines TRBV5-4 with TRBJ1-3, with 8 positions matching TRBD1. The sequence came from a woman between 18 and 30 years old with acute or convalescent COVID-19. The specimen was peripheral blood. The CDR3 is CASSRKSDRGISGNTIYF. CDR3 nucleotide sequence: TGTGCCAGCAGCCGTAAATCCGACAGGGGAATCTCTGGAAACACCATATATTTT.